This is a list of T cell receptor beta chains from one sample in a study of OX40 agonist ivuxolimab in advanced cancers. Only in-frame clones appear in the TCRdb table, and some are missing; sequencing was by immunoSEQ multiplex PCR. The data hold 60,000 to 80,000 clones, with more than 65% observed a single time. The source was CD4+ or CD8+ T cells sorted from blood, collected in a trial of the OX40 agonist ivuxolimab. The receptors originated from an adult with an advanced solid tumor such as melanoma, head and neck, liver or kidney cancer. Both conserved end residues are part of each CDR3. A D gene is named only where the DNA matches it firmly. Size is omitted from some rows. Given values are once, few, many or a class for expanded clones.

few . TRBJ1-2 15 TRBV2 TGTGCCAGCAGTGAAGATAGCGGGGGCAACTATGGCTACACCTTC CASSEDSGGNYGYTF
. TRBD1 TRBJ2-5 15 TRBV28 TGTGCCAGCAATCAGGGACAGGTTCGGGGGGAGACCCAGTACTTC CASNQGQVRGETQYF
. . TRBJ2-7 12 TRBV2 TGTGCCAGCAGTGAAGAGGGTGGCGAGCAGTACTTC CASSEEGGEQYF
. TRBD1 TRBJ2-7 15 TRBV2 TGTGCCAGCAGTGGGGCGACAGGGAAATTCTACGAGCAGTACTTC CASSGATGKFYEQYF
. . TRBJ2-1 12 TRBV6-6 TGTGCCAGCCAGGGAATATACAATGAGCAGTTCTTC CASQGIYNEQFF
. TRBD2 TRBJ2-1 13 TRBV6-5 TGTGCCAGTCTTACGAGGTGGGGGGGTGAGCAGTTCTTC CASLTRWGGEQFF
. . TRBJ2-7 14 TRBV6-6 TGTGCCAGCAGTGCCGGACAAGTTCATGCCGAGCAGTACTTC CASSAGQVHAEQYF
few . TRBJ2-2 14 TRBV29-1 TGCAGCGTTGACGGGGAAGCCGACACCGGGGAGCTGTTTTTT CSVDGEADTGELFF
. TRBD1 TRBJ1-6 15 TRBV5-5 TGTGCCAGCAGCCTCGCCCCGGGACAGGGTTTACCCCTCCACTTT CASSLAPGQGLPLHF
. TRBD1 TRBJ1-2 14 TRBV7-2 TGTGCCAGCAGCCCACAGGGGGGTGGCTATGGCTACACCTTC CASSPQGGGYGYTF
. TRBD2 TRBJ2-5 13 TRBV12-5 TGTGCTAGTGGTTGGGAGGGAGGGGAGACCCAGTACTTC CASGWEGGETQYF